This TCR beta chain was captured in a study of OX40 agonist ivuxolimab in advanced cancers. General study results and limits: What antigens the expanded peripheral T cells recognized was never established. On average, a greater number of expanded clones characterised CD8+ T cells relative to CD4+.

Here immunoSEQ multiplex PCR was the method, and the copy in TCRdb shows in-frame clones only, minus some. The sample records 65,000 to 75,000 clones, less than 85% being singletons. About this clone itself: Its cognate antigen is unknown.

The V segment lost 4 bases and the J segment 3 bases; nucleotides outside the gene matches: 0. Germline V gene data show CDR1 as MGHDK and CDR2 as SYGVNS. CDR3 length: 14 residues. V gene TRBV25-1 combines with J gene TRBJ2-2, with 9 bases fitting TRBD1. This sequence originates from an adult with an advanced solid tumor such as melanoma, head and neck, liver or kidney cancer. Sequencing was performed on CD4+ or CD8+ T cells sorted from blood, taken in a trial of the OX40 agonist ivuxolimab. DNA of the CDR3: TGTGCCAGCAGTGGACAGGGGGACACCGGGGAGCTGTTTTTT. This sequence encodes CASSGQGDTGELFF.